What follows describes a single T cell receptor (beta chain). Its antigen remains undetermined. Base qualities are not recorded, but no much larger clone differs from it by a single base. The sample originates from a study of blood T cell repertoires in COVID-19 (dated by TCRdb to about 2020). Regarding the study in general: Samples from collaborators originated in the United States, Italy and Spain and spanned both the acute and convalescent phases of COVID-19. The prospective study material was composed of cDNA or gDNA derived from T cells, B-cell-depleted T cells, or PBMCs. Deeply sampled blood TCRbeta repertoires from subjects exposed to, actively infected with, or recovered from COVID-19 were included in the dataset. The repertoires were released in a freely available public database meant as a resource for research on the immune response to SARS-CoV-2. Samples were obtained from the ongoing ImmuneRACE study (first 160 participants) and from some 1,200 subjects provided by 6 global collaborators. The sample metadata nearly always contained a de-identified subject ID, COVID-19 status, age in years and sex. Where available, HLA class I and class II types were taken from metadata supplied by the sample provider and were not determined by assay-based typing.

Each collaborating institution followed its own protocols to collect whole blood in K2EDTA tubes. For TCRbeta analysis, collaborators shipped samples as frozen whole blood, isolated PBMCs, or DNA extracted from either of those sample types. TCRbeta CDR3 regions were amplified from genomic DNA using the immunoSEQ Assay, a bias-controlled multiplex PCR. Per the authors' processing: The number of nucleated cells in each sample was estimated from the amplification of reference gene primers within the assay. Sequence reads were collapsed and filtered to measure the absolute abundance of every unique TCRbeta CDR3 rearrangement. For each sample, productive Simpson clonality was calculated as the square root of Simpson's diversity index over productive rearrangements. The clones in this table, taken by TCRdb from immuneACCESS, are in-frame only. Not every clone is retained; where verified, under half of the shortfall comes from an unresolved V gene, and the cause of the rest is unknown. Clone size and the V and J calls come from that table; the DNA yielded D and trimming. The sample has roughly 150,000 clones on record, around 89% of them singletons. Jointly, the top ten make up around 10% of the sample.

General conclusions and limits of the study: Clinical and demographic metadata were provided uncurated, with the amount varying by source and participant.

This sequence originates from a woman of 80 years or more with acute or convalescent COVID-19. The sequenced sample consisted of peripheral blood.

The nucleotide sequence reads as follows: TGTGCCAGCAGTGCGGGGGTCGGCTATGGCTACACCTTC. This is translated as CASSAGVGYGYTF. The chain links TRBV2 with TRBJ1-2, with TRBD1 tentatively as D gene (5 bases match). A distance of 10 bases separates the germline ends of V and J, which lose 4 bases and 4 bases respectively. As encoded in the germline V gene, CDR1 is SNHLY while CDR2 is FYNNEI. The CDR3, cysteine through phenylalanine, is 13 amino acids long. CDR3 DNA is the only sequence kept; it has 39 bases, read in frame from the first base.